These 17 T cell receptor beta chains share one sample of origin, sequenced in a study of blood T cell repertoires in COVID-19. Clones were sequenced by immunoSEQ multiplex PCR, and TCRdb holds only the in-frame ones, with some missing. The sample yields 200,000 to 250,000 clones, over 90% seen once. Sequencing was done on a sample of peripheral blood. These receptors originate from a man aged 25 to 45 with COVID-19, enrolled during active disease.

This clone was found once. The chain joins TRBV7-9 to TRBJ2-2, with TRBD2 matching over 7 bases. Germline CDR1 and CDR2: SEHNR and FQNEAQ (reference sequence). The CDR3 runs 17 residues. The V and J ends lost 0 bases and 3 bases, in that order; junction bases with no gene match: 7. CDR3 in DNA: TGTGCCAGCAGCTTAGCGGGGAGGGGTCCTGACACCGGGGAGCTGTTTTTT. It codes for CASSLAGRGPDTGELFF. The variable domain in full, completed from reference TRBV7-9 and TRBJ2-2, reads DTGVSQNPRHKITKRGQNVTFRCDPISEHNRLYWYRQTLGQGPEFLTYFQNEAQLEKSRLLSDRFSAERPKGSFSTLEIQRTEQGDSAMYLCASSLAGRGPDTGELFFGEGSRLTVL.

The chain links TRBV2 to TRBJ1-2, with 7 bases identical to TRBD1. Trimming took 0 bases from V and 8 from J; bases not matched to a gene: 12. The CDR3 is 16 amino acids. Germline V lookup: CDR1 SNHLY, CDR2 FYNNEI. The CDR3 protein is CASSEAEQGNPRGYTF. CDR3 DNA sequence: TGTGCCAGCAGTGAAGCAGAACAGGGGAACCCGAGGGGCTACACCTTC.

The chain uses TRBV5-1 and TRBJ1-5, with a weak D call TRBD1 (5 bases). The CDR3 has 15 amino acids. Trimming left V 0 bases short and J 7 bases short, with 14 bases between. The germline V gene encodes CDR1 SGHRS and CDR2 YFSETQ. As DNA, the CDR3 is TGCGCCAGCAGCTTGGGAGGCAGGGCAACGCAGCCCCAGCATTTT. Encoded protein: CASSLGGRATQPQHF.

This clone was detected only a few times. For the CDR3, the DNA is TGTGCCAGCGCTATCGACAGGGTCTATGGCTACACCTTC. Amino acid sequence: CASAIDRVYGYTF. The chain couples TRBV19 to TRBJ1-2; TRBD1 aligns across 7 bases. V was clipped by 9 bases and J by 4 bases; unmatched bases: 8. Germline-derived CDR1 and CDR2 are LNHDA and SQIVND (reference sequence). This CDR3 has 13 amino acids.

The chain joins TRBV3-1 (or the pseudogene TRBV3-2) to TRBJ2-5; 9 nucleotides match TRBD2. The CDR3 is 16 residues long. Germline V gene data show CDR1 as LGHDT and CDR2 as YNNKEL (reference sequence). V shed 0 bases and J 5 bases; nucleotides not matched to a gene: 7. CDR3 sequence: CASSQDMAGGIETQYF. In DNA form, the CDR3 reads TGTGCCAGCAGCCAAGATATGGCGGGGGGGATCGAGACCCAGTACTTC.

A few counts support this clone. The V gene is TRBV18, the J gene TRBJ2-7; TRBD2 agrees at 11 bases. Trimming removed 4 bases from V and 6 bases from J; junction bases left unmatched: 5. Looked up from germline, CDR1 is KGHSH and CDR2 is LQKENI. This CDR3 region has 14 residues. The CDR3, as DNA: TGTGCCAGCTCACGTGGGACTAGCGGAGGCGAGCAGTACTTC. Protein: CASSRGTSGGEQYF. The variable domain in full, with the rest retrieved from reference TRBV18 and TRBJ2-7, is NAGVMQNPRHLVRRRGQEARLRCSPMKGHSHVYWYRQLPEEGLKFMVYLQKENIIDESGMPKERFSAEFPKEGPSILRIQQVVRGDSAAYFCASSRGTSGGEQYFGPGTRLTVT.

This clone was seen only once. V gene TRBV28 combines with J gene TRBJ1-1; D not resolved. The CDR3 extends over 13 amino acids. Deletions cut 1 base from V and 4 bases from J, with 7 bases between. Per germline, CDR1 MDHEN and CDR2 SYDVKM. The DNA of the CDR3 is TGTGCCAGCAGTTTATCCCAAGCCACTGAAGCTTTCTTT. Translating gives CASSLSQATEAFF.

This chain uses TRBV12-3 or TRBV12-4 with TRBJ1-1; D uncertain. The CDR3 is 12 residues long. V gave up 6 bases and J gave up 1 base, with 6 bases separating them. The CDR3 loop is CASRYWNTEAFF. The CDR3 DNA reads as TGTGCCAGCAGGTATTGGAACACTGAAGCTTTCTTT.

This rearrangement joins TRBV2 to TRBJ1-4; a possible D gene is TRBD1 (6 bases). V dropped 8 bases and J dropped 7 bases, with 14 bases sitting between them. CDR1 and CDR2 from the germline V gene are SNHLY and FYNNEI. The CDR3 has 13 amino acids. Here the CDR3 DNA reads TGTGCCAGCCGGGGGGGCGCAGGTGAAAAACTGTTTTTT. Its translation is CASRGGAGEKLFF. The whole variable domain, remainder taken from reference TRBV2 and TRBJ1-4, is EPEVTQTPSHQVTQMGQEVILRCVPISNHLYFYWYRQILGQKVEFLVSFYNNEISEKSEIFDDQFSVERPDGSNFTLKIRSTKLEDSAMYFCASRGGAGEKLFFGSGTQLSVL.

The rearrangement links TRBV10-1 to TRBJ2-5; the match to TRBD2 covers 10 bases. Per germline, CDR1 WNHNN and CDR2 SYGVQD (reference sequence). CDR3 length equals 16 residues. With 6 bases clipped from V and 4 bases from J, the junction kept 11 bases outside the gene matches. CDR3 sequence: CASSQVEGLARETQYF. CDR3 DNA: TGCGCCAGCAGCCAAGTCGAGGGACTAGCGCGAGAGACCCAGTACTTC.

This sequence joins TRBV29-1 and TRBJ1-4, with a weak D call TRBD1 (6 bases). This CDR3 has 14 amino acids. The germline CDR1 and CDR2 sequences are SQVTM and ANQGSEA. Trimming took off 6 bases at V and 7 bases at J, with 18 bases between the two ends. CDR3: CSVGAYGFGEKLFF. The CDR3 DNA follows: TGCAGCGTGGGGGCGTACGGCTTTGGTGAAAAACTGTTTTTT.

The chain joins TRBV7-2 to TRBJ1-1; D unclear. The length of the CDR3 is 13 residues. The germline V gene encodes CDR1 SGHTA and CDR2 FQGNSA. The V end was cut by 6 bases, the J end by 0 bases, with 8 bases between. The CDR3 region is CASSQQMNTEAFF. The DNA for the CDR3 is TGTGCCAGCAGTCAACAGATGAACACTGAAGCTTTCTTT.

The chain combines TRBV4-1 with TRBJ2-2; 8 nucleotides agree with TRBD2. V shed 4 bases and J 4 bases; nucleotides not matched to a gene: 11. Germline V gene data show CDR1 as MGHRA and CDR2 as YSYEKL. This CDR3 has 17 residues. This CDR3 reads CASSPSGGLDLTGELFF. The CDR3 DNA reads TGCGCCAGCAGCCCTTCCGGGGGACTAGATCTCACCGGGGAGCTGTTTTTT.

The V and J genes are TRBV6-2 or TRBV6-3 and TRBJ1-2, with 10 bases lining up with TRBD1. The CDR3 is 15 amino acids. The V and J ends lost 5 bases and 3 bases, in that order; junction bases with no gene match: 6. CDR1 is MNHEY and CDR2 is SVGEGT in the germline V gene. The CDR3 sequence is CASSRLTGGDYGYTF. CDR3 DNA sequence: TGTGCCAGCAGTCGATTGACAGGGGGCGACTATGGCTACACCTTC.

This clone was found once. The CDR3 bases are TGTGCCAGCAGCCCAACCTCGGACAGAAATTCACCCCTCCACTTT. Its protein product is CASSPTSDRNSPLHF. V and J are TRBV7-3 and TRBJ1-6; D possibly corresponds to TRBD1 (6 bases). CDR3 length equals 15 residues. V was shortened by 5 bases and J by 7 bases, with 15 bases between the two germline ends. Germline CDR1 reads SGHTA; CDR2 reads FQGTGA.

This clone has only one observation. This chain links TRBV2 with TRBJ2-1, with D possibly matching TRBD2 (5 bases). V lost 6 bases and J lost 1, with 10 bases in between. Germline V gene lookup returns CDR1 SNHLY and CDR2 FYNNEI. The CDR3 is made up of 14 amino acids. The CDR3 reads CASREDGSYNEQFF. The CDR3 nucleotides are TGTGCCAGCAGGGAGGACGGGTCCTACAATGAGCAGTTCTTC.

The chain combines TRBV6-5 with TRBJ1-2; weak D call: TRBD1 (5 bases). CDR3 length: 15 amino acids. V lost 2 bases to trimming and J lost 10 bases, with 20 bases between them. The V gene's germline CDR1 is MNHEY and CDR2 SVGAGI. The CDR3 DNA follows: TGTGCCAGCAGTTACCTTGGGACCGGGGGAGAAGACTACACCTTC. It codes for CASSYLGTGGEDYTF.